Listed below are T cell receptor beta chains from one sample, sequenced in a study of shared clonotypes between healthy human individuals. The method was immunoSEQ multiplex PCR; TCRdb's version includes in-frame clones alone and lacks a portion of them. The sample has more than 2,000,000 clones, 85% to 95% seen once. The sample taken for sequencing was naive CD4+ T cells sorted from blood. The receptors come from a man aged 18 to 29 in good health. Each CDR3 is given with its conserved first and last residue. D genes are given only for firm matches. Not every row has a clone size; where given, it reads once, few, many or a size class.

>TRBJ2-2|-|-|TRBV2
CASSEIVGGAGELFF
TGTGCCAGCAGTGAAATAGTCGGAGGGGCCGGGGAGCTGTTTTTT
>TRBJ1-1|once|-|TRBV5-1
CASSLALQGTEAFF
TGCGCCAGCAGCTTGGCCTTGCAGGGTACTGAAGCTTTCTTT
>TRBJ2-7|once|TRBD1|TRBV19
CASGQGIAYEQYF
TGTGCCAGCGGACAGGGGATCGCCTACGAGCAGTACTTC
>TRBJ2-1|-|-|TRBV28
CASSPGGLGYNEQFF
TGTGCCAGCAGCCCCGGCGGCTTGGGTTACAATGAGCAGTTCTTC
>TRBJ2-7|-|TRBD2|TRBV10-1
CASAAGAGEQYF
TGCGCCAGCGCGGCGGGAGCGGGGGAGCAGTACTTC
>TRBJ2-7|-|-|TRBV5-1
CASSSKGLYYEQYF
TGCGCCAGCAGCTCGAAGGGACTTTACTACGAGCAGTACTTC
>TRBJ1-2|few|-|TRBV7-9
CASSLAGSHGYTF
TGTGCCAGCAGCTTAGCAGGGTCCCATGGCTACACCTTC
>TRBJ1-2|-|-|TRBV29-1
CSVVKAASNYGYTF
TGCAGCGTTGTTAAAGCGGCCTCTAACTATGGCTACACCTTC
>TRBJ2-2|-|TRBD2|TRBV5-3
CARSRGRLGGELFF
TGTGCCAGAAGCCGCGGGAGATTGGGCGGGGAGCTGTTTTTT
>TRBJ2-3|-|TRBD2|TRBV5-1
CASTGLAGTDTQYF
TGCGCCAGCACCGGACTAGCTGGGACAGATACGCAGTATTTT
>TRBJ1-5|-|TRBD1|TRBV7-2
CASSNRGNQPQHF
TGTGCCAGCAGCAACAGGGGTAATCAGCCCCAGCATTTT
>TRBJ2-7|-|TRBD1|TRBV6-5
CATRGTGRDEQYF
TGTGCCACCAGGGGGACAGGGCGCGACGAGCAGTACTTC
>TRBJ2-7|-|-|TRBV10-1
CAITRGQGKSAGAYEQYF
TGCGCCATAACTAGGGGACAGGGAAAATCAGCGGGAGCCTACGAGCAGTACTTC
>TRBJ2-3|-|TRBD2|TRBV9
CASSVGGRGDVPDTQYF
TGTGCCAGCAGCGTAGGAGGGAGGGGTGATGTCCCAGATACGCAGTATTTT
>TRBJ2-7|-|-|TRBV5-4
CASSSDNYEQYF
TGTGCCAGCAGCTCCGATAACTACGAGCAGTACTTC
>TRBJ1-2|-|TRBD1|TRBV10-2
CASSDPDRIGGYTF
TGCGCCAGCAGTGACCCGGACAGGATAGGTGGCTACACCTTC
>TRBJ1-1|-|-|TRBV7-2
CASSFTRGGGNTEAFF
TGTGCCAGCAGCTTTACGCGGGGAGGCGGGAACACTGAAGCTTTCTTT
>TRBJ1-5|-|-|TRBV5-4
CASSWGTGPNQPQHF
TGTGCCAGCAGCTGGGGGACCGGGCCCAATCAGCCCCAGCATTTT
>TRBJ2-1|-|TRBD2|TRBV19
CASSILSGGYNEQFF
TGTGCCAGTAGTATCCTAAGCGGGGGGTACAATGAGCAGTTCTTC
>TRBJ1-6|-|-|TRBV30
CAWSVPSSPLHF
TGTGCCTGGAGTGTACCCTCTTCACCCCTCCACTTT
>TRBJ2-5|-|TRBD2|TRBV7-6
CASTPERGDQETQYF
TGTGCCAGCACCCCTGAGCGGGGCGACCAAGAGACCCAGTACTTC
>TRBJ1-2|once|-|TRBV20-1
CSALQDAGYTF
TGCAGTGCCCTGCAGGATGCCGGCTACACCTTC
>TRBJ1-5|-|TRBD1|TRBV19
CASSGRGGWNQPQHF
TGTGCCAGTAGTGGCAGGGGGGGATGGAATCAGCCCCAGCATTTT
>TRBJ1-1|-|-|TRBV6-5
CASRPRSVRGTEAFF
TGTGCCAGCAGACCCCGAAGTGTGAGGGGCACTGAAGCTTTCTTT
>TRBJ2-3|-|TRBD2|TRBV7-9
CASSLTGGPADTQYF
TGTGCCAGCAGCTTAACGGGGGGGCCAGCAGATACGCAGTATTTT
>TRBJ2-2|-|-|TRBV6-5
CASSPPPLTGELFF
TGTGCCAGCAGCCCTCCCCCCCTTACCGGGGAGCTGTTTTTT